The 32 T cell receptor beta chains below were found in one sample sequenced in a study of a mutant IDH1 vaccine in newly diagnosed glioma. Time point: week 47, end of study. It was 300 ug of mutant IDH1 20-mer peptide that made up each vaccine dose, given with topical imiquimod. TCRdb's copy holds only in-frame clones and misses some; the assay was immunoSEQ multiplex PCR. The data hold about 56,000 clones, with less than 80% observed a single time. Antigens for these TCRs are unknown. Specimen: PBMCs, collected from a glioma patient whose treatment included an IDH1 peptide vaccine. The receptors stem from a man aged 50-59 years with glioma.

The chain carries TRBV29-1 and TRBJ2-1, with D perhaps matching TRBD2 (6 bases). The germline V gene has CDR1 SQVTM and CDR2 ANQGSEA. The CDR3 extends over 11 amino acids. Trimming removed 3 bases from V and 10 bases from J, with 10 bases in between. The chain's CDR3 is CSVDPGVEQFF. The CDR3 nucleotides read TGCAGCGTTGACCCGGGGGTAGAGCAGTTCTTC.

The rearrangement joins TRBV5-4 to TRBJ2-5; TRBD1 matches 10 bases. This CDR3 is built from 15 residues. The V gene end was trimmed by 3 bases and the J gene end by 3 bases; junction bases not matched to a gene: 5. CDR1 SGHNT and CDR2 YYREEE come from the germline V gene (reference sequence). CDR3: CASSSQTGGEETQYF. DNA for the CDR3: TGTGCCAGCAGCTCTCAGACAGGGGGCGAAGAGACCCAGTACTTC.

V gene TRBV5-6 combines with J gene TRBJ2-7, with D perhaps matching TRBD1 (5 bases). This CDR3 region has 12 residues. Germline V gene sequence: CDR1 SGHDT, CDR2 YYEEEE. V lost 2 bases, J lost 4 bases, and 7 bases lay in between. This chain's CDR3 is CASSLQVYEQYF. The CDR3 DNA reads as TGTGCCAGCAGCTTACAGGTATACGAGCAGTACTTC.

The CDR3 nucleotides read TGTGCCAGCAGCCCCAGCGGGGAAGGAGAGACCCAGTACTTC. Protein product: CASSPSGEGETQYF. The gene calls are TRBV4-2 and TRBJ2-5; TRBD2 matches at 7 bases. The CDR3 covers 14 residues. The V and J ends lost 4 bases and 4 bases, in that order; junction bases with no gene match: 6. Germline CDR1 LGHNA, CDR2 YNFKEQ.

The CDR3 region has the DNA TGTGCCTCCGGGGACGGAACCTCCTACGAGCAGTACTTC. Translation gives CASGDGTSYEQYF. J is TRBJ2-7 and V is TRBV10-3, with D perhaps given as TRBD1 or TRBD2 (5 bases each). Germline V gene data show CDR1 as ENHRY and CDR2 as SYGVKD. CDR3 length: 13 amino acids. V lost 11 bases to trimming and J lost 0 bases, with 14 bases between them.

This chain links TRBV29-1 with TRBJ2-3, with D tentatively TRBD2 (6 bases). V shed 2 bases and J shed 0 bases, with 12 bases lying between them. Germline CDR1 and CDR2: SQVTM and ANQGSEA. CDR3 length equals 15 residues. CDR3 coding DNA: TGCAGCGTTGAATTGGAGGGGATTAGCACAGATACGCAGTATTTT. Translated, it gives CSVELEGISTDTQYF.

CDR3: CASSQLDMGFSYNEQFF. The CDR3 DNA follows: TGCGCCAGCAGCCAATTAGACATGGGATTCTCCTACAATGAGCAGTTCTTC. V usage is TRBV4-1 and J usage is TRBJ2-1, with no clear D. From germline, CDR1 is MGHRA and CDR2 YSYEKL. The V end was cut by 2 bases, the J end by 0 bases, with 14 bases between. This CDR3 is 17 amino acids long.

On this clone: One end of the junction does not line up with germline, which may come from a read error. V usage is TRBV7-7 and J usage is TRBJ2-5; 9 nucleotides align to TRBD2. The length of the CDR3 is 13 residues. The V gene's germline CDR1 is SSHAT and CDR2 FNYEAQ (reference sequence). CDR3 bases: TGTGCTAGCAGCTCGAGCGGGGGGGAGACCCAGTACTTC. Translating it yields CASSSSGGETQYF.

This chain joins TRBV2 and TRBJ1-1; D is perhaps TRBD1 (5 bases). This CDR3 is 12 amino acids long. V dropped 8 bases and J dropped 0 bases, with 7 bases sitting between them. Germline CDR1 SNHLY, CDR2 FYNNEI. CDR3 in amino acids: CASAGLNTEAFF. Written as DNA, the CDR3 is TGTGCCAGCGCAGGGTTGAACACTGAAGCTTTCTTT.

The chain couples TRBV10-3 to TRBJ2-1; no reliable D call. The CDR3 runs 14 residues. The germline V gene has CDR1 ENHRY and CDR2 SYGVKD. Trimming removed 2 bases from V and 1 base from J, with 6 bases in between. The chain's CDR3 is CAISEDQSYNEQFF. The CDR3 DNA is TGTGCCATCAGTGAGGACCAATCCTACAATGAGCAGTTCTTC.

The chain uses TRBV7-9 and TRBJ2-7; weak D call: TRBD1 (6 bases). This CDR3 is 13 amino acids long. Germline values: CDR1 SEHNR, CDR2 FQNEAQ (reference sequence). The V end lost 5 bases, the J end lost 3 bases, and 11 bases lay between the germline ends. CDR3 protein: CASSPRTVYEQYF. In DNA form, the CDR3 reads TGTGCCAGCAGCCCAAGGACAGTCTACGAGCAGTACTTC.

This sequence joins TRBV9 and TRBJ2-3; tentatively, D is TRBD2 (5 bases). Trimming stripped 4 bases from V and 2 bases from J, with 8 bases between. Germline CDR1 and CDR2: SGDLS and YYNGEE. The CDR3 length is 13 residues. The CDR3 spells CASSPGDTDTQYF. CDR3 in DNA: TGTGCCAGCAGCCCCGGGGACACAGATACGCAGTATTTT. Supplemented by reference TRBV9 and TRBJ2-3, the full variable domain reads DSGVTQTPKHLITATGQRVTLRCSPRSGDLSVYWYQQSLDQGLQFLIQYYNGEERAKGNILERFSAQQFPDLHSELNLSSLELGDSALYFCASSPGDTDTQYFGPGTRLTVL.

Within the sample, this clone is medium-sized. The V and J genes are TRBV10-3 and TRBJ1-6, with D uncertain. Trimming pared 2 bases from V and 7 bases from J, leaving 15 bases between. The CDR3 is made up of 16 amino acids. The germline V gene encodes CDR1 ENHRY and CDR2 SYGVKD. The CDR3 spells CAISEKEVEKNSPLHF. In DNA form, the CDR3 reads TGTGCCATCAGTGAGAAAGAAGTGGAAAAGAATTCACCCCTCCACTTT.

This clone occurred a few times. The J gene is TRBJ2-3, the V gene TRBV5-1; D is tentatively TRBD1 or TRBD2 (5 bases each). The V end was cut by 0 bases, the J end by 2 bases, with 10 bases between. Germline V gene sequence: CDR1 SGHRS, CDR2 YFSETQ. CDR3 length: 15 residues. CDR3 sequence (DNA): TGCGCCAGCAGCTTGGCGGGGACCCACACAGATACGCAGTATTTT. Encoded protein: CASSLAGTHTDTQYF.

This rearrangement joins TRBV30 to TRBJ2-7; tentatively, D is TRBD2 (5 bases). From germline, CDR1 is GTSNPN and CDR2 SVGIG (reference sequence). With 5 bases removed from V and 3 bases from J, the gap between germline ends came to 14 bases. There are 13 residues in the CDR3. The CDR3 loop is CAWAGQLGYEQYF. The CDR3 coding sequence is TGTGCCTGGGCGGGTCAGCTAGGCTACGAGCAGTACTTC.

The rearrangement links TRBV6-5 to TRBJ1-2; D gene unclear. CDR1 and CDR2 (germline): MNHEY, SVGAGI. The CDR3 loop spans 13 amino acids. V was pared by 2 bases and J by 0 bases, with 4 bases between. For the CDR3, the DNA is TGTGCCAGCAGTTACGTATCTAACTATGGCTACACCTTC. Its translation: CASSYVSNYGYTF.

The gene calls are TRBV6-5 and TRBJ2-1; 7 nucleotides align to TRBD1. Germline V gene sequence: CDR1 MNHEY, CDR2 SVGAGI. This CDR3 comprises 15 residues. V trimming: 8 bases; J trimming: 2 bases; junction bases outside the gene matches: 9. CDR3: CASSLAQGTYNEQFF. The CDR3 nucleotides are TGTGCCAGCTCATTGGCACAGGGGACCTACAATGAGCAGTTCTTC.

This chain joins TRBV6-6 and TRBJ2-5, with D maybe TRBD2 (5 bases). CDR1 and CDR2 (germline): MNHNY, SVGAGI (reference sequence). V was pared by 5 bases and J by 3 bases, with 10 bases between. This CDR3 is 13 amino acids long. CDR3 region: CASSLRGEETQYF. CDR3 bases: TGTGCCAGCAGTCTCCGGGGAGAAGAGACCCAGTACTTC.

V gene TRBV27 combines with J gene TRBJ1-2; 9 bases align to TRBD1. Germline loops: CDR1 MNHEY, CDR2 SMNVEV (reference sequence). CDR3 size: 16 residues. V lost 3 bases to trimming and J lost 2 bases; unmatched junction nucleotides: 7. The CDR3 DNA reads as TGTGCCAGCAGTTTTTCGGACAGGGGAGAGAACTATGGCTACACCTTC. It codes for CASSFSDRGENYGYTF.

The chain joins TRBV5-1 to TRBJ2-7; tentatively, D is TRBD2 (6 bases). Germline CDR1 is SGHRS and CDR2 is YFSETQ. Trimming took off 0 bases at V and 4 bases at J, with 11 bases between the two ends. CDR3 size: 14 residues. The CDR3 bases are TGCGCCAGCAGCTTGGGTACAGGAGGGTACGAGCAGTACTTC. Its protein product is CASSLGTGGYEQYF.

This clone was counted only a few times. The rearrangement uses TRBV5-4 and TRBJ1-1; 10 nucleotides match TRBD1. Germline values: CDR1 SGHNT, CDR2 YYREEE (reference sequence). The V and J ends lost 2 bases and 8 bases, in that order; junction bases with no gene match: 12. The length of the CDR3 is 16 residues. CDR3 loop: CASSLEPGQGSGEAFF. The CDR3 coding sequence is TGTGCCAGCAGCTTAGAGCCGGGACAGGGGTCCGGAGAAGCTTTCTTT.

The rearrangement uses TRBV27 and TRBJ1-3; D perhaps matches TRBD1 (5 bases). V lost 0 bases and J 0 bases, leaving 12 bases between the germline ends. Germline V gene lookup returns CDR1 MNHEY and CDR2 SMNVEV (reference sequence). The length of the CDR3 is 17 residues. CDR3 sequence: CASSLSGRAYSGNTIYF. The CDR3 DNA is TGTGCCAGCAGTTTATCTGGCAGGGCTTACTCTGGAAACACCATATATTTT.

This chain uses TRBV19 with TRBJ2-2; D gene unclear. The germline V gene encodes CDR1 LNHDA and CDR2 SQIVND (reference sequence). This CDR3 comprises 14 residues. V was trimmed by 5 bases and J by 5 bases, leaving 12 bases between them. The CDR3 bases are TGTGCCAGTAGTGTAGGTTTTGATACCGGGGAGCTGTTTTTT. This codes for CASSVGFDTGELFF.

The V gene is TRBV6-5, the J gene TRBJ2-7; no clear D. The CDR3 sequence is 11 residues long. Trimming left V 7 bases short and J 2 bases short, with 6 bases between. Germline V gene data show CDR1 as MNHEY and CDR2 as SVGAGI. The CDR3 DNA is TGTGCCAGCACCGATGCCTACGAGCAGTACTTC. Its translation is CASTDAYEQYF.

This chain joins TRBV30 and TRBJ2-2, with 8 bases fitting TRBD1. CDR1 is GTSNPN and CDR2 is SVGIG in the germline V gene (reference sequence). There are 17 residues in the CDR3. Trimming at V came to 1 base and at J to 7 bases, leaving 14 bases not matched to a gene. The CDR3 DNA reads as TGTGCCTGGAGTGGTTACCTCCAGGGGGCATATGGCGGGGAGCTGTTTTTT. This codes for CAWSGYLQGAYGGELFF.

Points on this clone: At one boundary the junction diverges from the germline segment, which might be a read error. The chain links TRBV19 to TRBJ1-1; a weak D match, TRBD1 (5 bases). Germline V gene sequence: CDR1 LNHDA, CDR2 SQIVND (reference sequence). The CDR3 runs 13 residues. The CDR3 protein is CASSVDRNTEAFF. CDR3 DNA: TGTGCCAGTAGTGTAGACAGGAACACTGAAGCTTTCTTT.

This chain uses TRBV6-6 with TRBJ1-1, with TRBD1 as a possible D gene (6 bases). Germline V gives CDR1 MNHNY, CDR2 SVGAGI (reference sequence). Trimming left V 1 base short and J 5 bases short, with 11 bases between. This CDR3 contains 14 residues. The CDR3 here is CASSYLGAGTEAFF. For the CDR3, the DNA is TGTGCCAGCAGTTACTTGGGGGCAGGGACTGAAGCTTTCTTT.

The V and J genes are TRBV27 and TRBJ1-2; the D gene is possibly TRBD1 (6 bases). The CDR3 sequence is 13 residues long. Germline values: CDR1 MNHEY, CDR2 SMNVEV (reference sequence). Trimming stripped 4 bases from V and 3 bases from J, with 9 bases between. CDR3: CASSYRTDYGYTF. CDR3 sequence (DNA): TGTGCCAGCAGTTATAGGACAGACTATGGCTACACCTTC.

The chain has TRBV27 and TRBJ1-1, with D perhaps TRBD1 (5 bases). Germline CDR1 is MNHEY and CDR2 is SMNVEV (reference sequence). V shed 5 bases and J shed 4 bases, with 17 bases lying between them. The CDR3 runs to 15 residues. The chain's CDR3 is CASSAWGTPITEAFF. The DNA for the CDR3 is TGTGCCAGCAGTGCTTGGGGGACCCCGATCACTGAAGCTTTCTTT.

The chain recombines TRBV19 with TRBJ1-5; no firm D call. CDR1 and CDR2 from the germline V gene are LNHDA and SQIVND (reference sequence). The CDR3 loop spans 13 amino acids. Trimming stripped 4 bases from V and 4 bases from J, with 8 bases between. CDR3: CASSTTVNQPQHF. The CDR3 bases are TGTGCCAGTAGTACGACGGTGAATCAGCCCCAGCATTTT.

This chain uses TRBV11-2 with TRBJ1-5; D gene unclear. The germline gives CDR1 SGHAT, CDR2 FQNNGV. V lost 9 bases and J lost 7, with 16 bases in between. The CDR3 contains 13 residues. This CDR3 is CASARSWEQPQHF. The CDR3, as DNA: TGTGCCAGTGCCCGGAGCTGGGAGCAGCCCCAGCATTTT.

The chain recombines TRBV5-6 with TRBJ1-1; D uncertain. Germline-derived CDR1 and CDR2 are SGHDT and YYEEEE. V gave up 4 bases and J gave up 0 bases, with 19 bases separating them. The CDR3 contains 17 residues. The CDR3 loop is CASSQLGPVSLNTEAFF. CDR3 sequence (DNA): TGTGCCAGCAGCCAGTTAGGGCCGGTTAGCCTGAACACTGAAGCTTTCTTT.